The source of this T cell receptor (beta chain) is a study of beta chain features in type 1 diabetes. What was sequenced were expressed TCRB transcripts, since all of the isolated RNA had been reverse transcribed. Profiled with immunoSEQ multiplex PCR; TCRdb holds only in-frame clones, not every one. The sample comprises 140,000 to 150,000 clones, around 51% of which are singletons, and around 0.39% rests with the top ten. Germline V lookup: CDR1 MNHNY, CDR2 SVGAGI (reference sequence). V was clipped by 0 bases and J by 5 bases, with 7 bases between them. This CDR3 comprises 13 residues. CD45RO/CCR7/CD25/CD127/CD95/CD27 sorting isolated CD4+ naive, central memory, regulatory and stem cell-like memory cells. Findings of the study overall: Moderate but significant shortening of TCRB CDR3s was recorded in all four CD4+ subsets from Type 1 diabetes patients. The naive, central memory and Treg TCRB repertoires of patients appeared to be more similar to one another than those of healthy donors.

A remark on this clone: Its antigen is undetermined.

This receptor was taken from a man between 18 and 29 years old in good health. Sequenced: Tregs from blood. The chain joins TRBV6-6 to TRBJ1-2; D gene ambiguous. The CDR3 DNA reads TGTGCCAGCAGTTACTCGAACGGGTATGGCTACACCTTC. Encoded protein: CASSYSNGYGYTF.